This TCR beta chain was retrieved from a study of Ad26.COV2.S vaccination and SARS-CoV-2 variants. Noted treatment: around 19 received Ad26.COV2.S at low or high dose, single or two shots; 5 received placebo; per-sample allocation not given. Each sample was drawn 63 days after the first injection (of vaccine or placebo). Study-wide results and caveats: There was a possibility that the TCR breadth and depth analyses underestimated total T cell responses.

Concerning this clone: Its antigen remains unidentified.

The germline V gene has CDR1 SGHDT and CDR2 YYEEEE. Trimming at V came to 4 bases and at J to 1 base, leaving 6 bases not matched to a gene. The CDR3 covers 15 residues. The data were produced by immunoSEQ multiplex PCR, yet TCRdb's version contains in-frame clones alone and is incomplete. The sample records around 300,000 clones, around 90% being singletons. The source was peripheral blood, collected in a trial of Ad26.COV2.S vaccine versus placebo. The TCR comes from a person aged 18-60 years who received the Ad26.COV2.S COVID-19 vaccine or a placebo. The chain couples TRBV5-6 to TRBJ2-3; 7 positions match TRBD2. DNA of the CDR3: TGTGCCAGCAGCCGAGCTAGCGGACGCACAGATACGCAGTATTTT. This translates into CASSRASGRTDTQYF.